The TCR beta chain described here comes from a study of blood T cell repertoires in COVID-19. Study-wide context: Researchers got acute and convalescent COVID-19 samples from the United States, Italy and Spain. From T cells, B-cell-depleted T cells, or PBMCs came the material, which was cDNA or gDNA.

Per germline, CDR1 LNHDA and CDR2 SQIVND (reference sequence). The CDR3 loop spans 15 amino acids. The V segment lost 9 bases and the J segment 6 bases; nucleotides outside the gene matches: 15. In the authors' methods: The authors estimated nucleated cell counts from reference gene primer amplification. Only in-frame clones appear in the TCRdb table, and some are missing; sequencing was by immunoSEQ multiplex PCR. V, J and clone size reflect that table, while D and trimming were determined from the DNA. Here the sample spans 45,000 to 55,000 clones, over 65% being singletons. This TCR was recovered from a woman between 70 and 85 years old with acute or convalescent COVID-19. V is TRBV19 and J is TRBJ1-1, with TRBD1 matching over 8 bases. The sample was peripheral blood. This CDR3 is CASRQGRYEFSEAFF. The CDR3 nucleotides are TGTGCCAGCCGACAGGGGAGGTATGAATTTTCTGAAGCTTTCTTT. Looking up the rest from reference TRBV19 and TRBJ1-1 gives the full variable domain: DGGITQSPKYLFRKEGQNVTLSCEQNLNHDAMYWYRQDPGQGLRLIYYSQIVNDFQKGDIAEGYSVSREKKESFPLTVTSAQKNPTAFYLCASRQGRYEFSEAFFGQGTRLTVV.